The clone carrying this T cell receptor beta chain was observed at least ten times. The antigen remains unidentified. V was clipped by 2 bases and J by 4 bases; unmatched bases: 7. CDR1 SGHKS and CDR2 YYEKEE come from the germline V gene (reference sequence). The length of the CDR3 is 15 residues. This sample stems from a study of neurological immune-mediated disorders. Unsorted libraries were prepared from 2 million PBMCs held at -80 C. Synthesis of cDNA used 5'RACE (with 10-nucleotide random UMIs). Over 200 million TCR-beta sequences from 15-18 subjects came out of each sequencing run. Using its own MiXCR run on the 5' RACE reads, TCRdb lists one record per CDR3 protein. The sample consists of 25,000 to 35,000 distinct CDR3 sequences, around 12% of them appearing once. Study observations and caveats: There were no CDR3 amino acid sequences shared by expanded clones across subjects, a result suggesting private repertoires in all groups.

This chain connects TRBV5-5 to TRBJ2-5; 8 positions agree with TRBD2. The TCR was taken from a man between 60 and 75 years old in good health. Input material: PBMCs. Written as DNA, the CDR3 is TGTGCCAGCAGCTTTTCAGGACTAGCCCGAGAGACCCAGTACTTC. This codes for CASSFSGLARETQYF.